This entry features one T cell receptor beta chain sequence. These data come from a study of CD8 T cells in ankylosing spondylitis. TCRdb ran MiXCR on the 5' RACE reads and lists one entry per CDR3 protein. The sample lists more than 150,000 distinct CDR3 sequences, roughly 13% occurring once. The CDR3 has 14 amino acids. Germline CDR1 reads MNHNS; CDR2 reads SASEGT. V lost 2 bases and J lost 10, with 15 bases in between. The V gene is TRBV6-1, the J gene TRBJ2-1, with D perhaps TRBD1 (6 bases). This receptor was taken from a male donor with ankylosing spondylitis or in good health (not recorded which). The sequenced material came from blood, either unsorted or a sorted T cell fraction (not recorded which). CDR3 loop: CASSETGTPSEQFF. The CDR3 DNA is TGTGCCAGCAGTGAAACCGGGACACCTAGCGAGCAGTTCTTC.